The 14 T cell receptor beta chains in this list originate from one sample, sequenced in a study of T cells in localized non-small cell lung cancer. TCRdb keeps only in-frame clones here, not all; method: immunoSEQ multiplex PCR. The sample includes tens of thousands of clones, about 91% of them seen just once. The input for sequencing was peripheral blood, taken before any cancer treatment. These receptors came from a man between 40 and 69 years old with stage I squamous cell lung carcinoma.

The chain uses TRBV6-6 and TRBJ2-1; 9 bases align to TRBD2. V was pared by 6 bases and J by 4 bases, with 7 bases of the junction left unmatched. The CDR3 length is 15 residues. The germline gives CDR1 MNHNY, CDR2 SVGAGI (reference sequence). The CDR3 region is CASRGSGGFYNEQFF. The CDR3 region has the DNA TGTGCCAGCAGGGGAAGCGGGGGGTTTTACAATGAGCAGTTCTTC.

This chain connects TRBV5-1 to TRBJ2-3; TRBD2 might be the D (6 bases). Germline assignment: CDR1 SGHRS and CDR2 YFSETQ. Trimming removed 2 bases at V and 2 bases at J, with 18 bases between. The CDR3 covers 17 residues. The CDR3 DNA reads TGCGCCAGCAGCTTAGGGTGGGGGGTCTCAACCACAGATACGCAGTATTTT. The encoded protein is CASSLGWGVSTTDTQYF. Full variable domain (rest looked up from reference TRBV5-1 and TRBJ2-3): KAGVTQTPRYLIKTRGQQVTLSCSPISGHRSVSWYQQTPGQGLQFLFEYFSETQRNKGNFPGRFSGRQFSNSRSEMNVSTLELGDSALYLCASSLGWGVSTTDTQYFGPGTRLTVL.

The chain links TRBV7-2 to TRBJ1-2; 9 bases line up with TRBD1. CDR3 size: 15 residues. In germline, CDR1 is SGHTA, CDR2 FQGNSA. V shed 5 bases, J shed 4 bases, and the junction held 8 bases outside the gene matches. The CDR3 coding sequence is TGTGCCAGCAGCACAAACAGGGGGCGCGGCTATGGCTACACCTTC. This translates into CASSTNRGRGYGYTF.

The gene calls are TRBV2 and TRBJ2-6; 9 nucleotides line up with TRBD1. V trimming: 7 bases; J trimming: 4 bases; junction bases outside the gene matches: 17. This CDR3 is built from 19 residues. Per the germline V gene, CDR1 is SNHLY and CDR2 is FYNNEI. Here the CDR3 DNA reads TGTGCCAGCAACTCCTACCAGGGACAGGGAACATCGGGGGCCAACGTCCTGACTTTC. Translated, it gives CASNSYQGQGTSGANVLTF.

V and J are TRBV2 and TRBJ2-7, with D unresolved. Germline CDR1 is SNHLY and CDR2 is FYNNEI. The CDR3 is made up of 14 amino acids. The V and J ends lost 0 bases and 4 bases respectively, with 10 bases between them. The CDR3: CASSEATGPYEQYF. The CDR3 coding sequence is TGTGCCAGCAGTGAAGCCACGGGTCCGTACGAGCAGTACTTC.

The CDR3 sequence is CASSWDGQGKTQYF. CDR3 DNA: TGTGCCAGCAGTTGGGATGGACAGGGGAAGACCCAGTACTTC. The rearrangement joins TRBV27 to TRBJ2-5; 9 bases are a match to TRBD1. CDR1 MNHEY and CDR2 SMNVEV come from the germline V gene (reference sequence). The CDR3 covers 14 residues. V was pared by 4 bases and J by 6 bases, with 6 bases of the junction left unmatched.

This clone was detected a few times. The rearrangement uses TRBV10-3 and TRBJ1-5; TRBD1 might be the D (5 bases). The germline V gene encodes CDR1 ENHRY and CDR2 SYGVKD. V lost 6 bases to trimming and J lost 4 bases, with 7 bases between them. The CDR3 spans 12 residues. The CDR3: CAISDRNQPQHF. The CDR3 DNA follows: TGTGCCATCAGCGACAGAAATCAGCCCCAGCATTTT.

The V and J genes are TRBV14 and TRBJ1-1; tentatively, D is TRBD1 (6 bases). The length of the CDR3 is 15 residues. The V gene lost 2 bases and the J gene lost 4 bases, with 14 bases spanning the gap. CDR1 and CDR2 (germline): SGHDN, FVKESK. The CDR3 coding sequence is TGTGCCAGCAGCCAATCTGGGGGCTGGAGCACTGAAGCTTTCTTT. This encodes CASSQSGGWSTEAFF.

V gene TRBV4-2 combines with J gene TRBJ1-2, with no clear D. Germline V CDR1 and CDR2: LGHNA, YNFKEQ. Trimming took off 6 bases at V and 0 bases at J, with 20 bases between the two ends. CDR3 length equals 17 residues. The CDR3 nucleotides are TGTGCCAGCAGTCCCGGGCCTCGCCCTAACTCTAACTATGGCTACACCTTC. Encoded protein: CASSPGPRPNSNYGYTF.

The rearrangement links TRBV7-9 to TRBJ2-2, with 10 nucleotides matching TRBD1. Losses at the gene ends were 3 bases for V and 7 bases for J; bases not matched to a gene: 2. Germline V lookup: CDR1 SEHNR, CDR2 FQNEAQ (reference sequence). CDR3 length equals 14 residues. In DNA, the CDR3 is TGTGCCAGCAGCTTCGGACAGGGGGGCGGGGAGCTGTTTTTT. Protein: CASSFGQGGGELFF.

The chain has TRBV7-9 and TRBJ1-6; D is undetermined. V lost 1 base and J lost 8, with 9 bases in between. Germline V lookup: CDR1 SEHNR, CDR2 FQNEAQ (reference sequence). The CDR3 runs to 14 residues. The CDR3 sequence is CASSLEGGHSPLHF. Here the CDR3 DNA reads TGTGCCAGCAGCTTAGAAGGTGGCCATTCACCCCTCCACTTT.

The chain employs TRBV19 and TRBJ2-3; perhaps TRBD1 as D (6 bases). The CDR3 has 16 amino acids. CDR1 and CDR2 (germline): LNHDA, SQIVND (reference sequence). Trimming left V 5 bases short and J 0 bases short, with 15 bases between. CDR3 sequence: CASSEGRGYSTDTQYF. The CDR3 bases are TGTGCCAGTAGTGAGGGCAGGGGCTATAGCACAGATACGCAGTATTTT. Supplemented by reference TRBV19 and TRBJ2-3, the full variable domain reads DGGITQSPKYLFRKEGQNVTLSCEQNLNHDAMYWYRQDPGQGLRLIYYSQIVNDFQKGDIAEGYSVSREKKESFPLTVTSAQKNPTAFYLCASSEGRGYSTDTQYFGPGTRLTVL.

This clone was recorded a few times. The V and J genes are TRBV5-1 and TRBJ1-1, with TRBD1 matching over 9 bases. The CDR3 length is 14 residues. From germline, CDR1 is SGHRS and CDR2 YFSETQ. The junction had 5 bases not matched to a gene; V was cut back by 3 bases and J by 5 bases. As DNA, the CDR3 is TGCGCCAGCAGCTGGACAGGGGAGGGGACTGAAGCTTTCTTT. Its protein product is CASSWTGEGTEAFF.

The genes are TRBV9 and TRBJ2-7; D possibly corresponds to TRBD1 (9 bases). Trimming left V 4 bases short and J 3 bases short, with 20 bases between. Germline CDR1 and CDR2: SGDLS and YYNGEE. The CDR3 contains 16 residues. The CDR3 here is CASSPGGTGSGYEQYF. In DNA, the CDR3 is TGTGCCAGCAGCCCGGGAGGGACAGGGTCAGGCTACGAGCAGTACTTC.